This TCR beta chain was sequenced in a study of T cells in Graves' hyperthyroidism and ophthalmopathy. Study results and limitations: A model of 13 V-J features distinguished ophthalmopathy from stable hyperthyroidism.

At least ten counts were recorded for this clonotype. The antigen is undetermined. This CDR3 spans 15 amino acids. Trimming cost V 8 bases and J 9 bases, with 23 bases left between them. Regions amplified from RNA transcripts were the TCR beta CDR3 regions. In the first-round RT-PCR of the TCR CDR3, the HTBI primer set was used. TCRdb redid the calling of the multiplex PCR reads with MiXCR, one entry per CDR3 protein. The table shows about 680,000 distinct CDR3 sequences, with around 40% occurring only once. Diagnoses used clinical symptoms, serum thyroxine and TRAb, thyroid ultrasound and orbital computed tomography. Extraction of PBMCs used about 9.2 ml of fresh peripheral blood.

The chain has TRBV12-3 or TRBV12-4 and TRBJ1-5; D is perhaps TRBD1 (6 bases). Sequences were obtained from blood. The source is a woman in her forties with Graves' hyperthyroidism. In nucleotides, the CDR3 is TGTGCCAGCTGCCGGGGGGCACCAACCCTCAGGCCCCAGCATTTT. Amino acids: CASCRGAPTLRPQHF.